This T cell receptor (beta chain) comes out of a study of long-term antiretroviral therapy in people with HIV. Version v3.0 of the immunoSEQ assay was performed at survey level. Method: immunoSEQ multiplex PCR; TCRdb's copy keeps in-frame clones and lacks some. The sample shows 20,000 to 30,000 clones, approximately 88% of them seen only once. CDR1 SGHTA and CDR2 FQGTGA come from the germline V gene. This CDR3 is built from 15 residues. J was trimmed by 4 bases and V by 6 bases; bases with no gene match: 9. The sample here was unsorted PBMCs, taken about 4.3 years after starting antiretroviral therapy. The TCR was taken from a man aged 25 to 45 with HIV. V usage is TRBV7-3 and J usage is TRBJ2-7; 10 bases map to TRBD2. CDR3 region: CASSISGGAGYEQYF. The CDR3 nucleotides read TGTGCCAGCAGTATAAGCGGGGGGGCCGGGTACGAGCAGTACTTC.